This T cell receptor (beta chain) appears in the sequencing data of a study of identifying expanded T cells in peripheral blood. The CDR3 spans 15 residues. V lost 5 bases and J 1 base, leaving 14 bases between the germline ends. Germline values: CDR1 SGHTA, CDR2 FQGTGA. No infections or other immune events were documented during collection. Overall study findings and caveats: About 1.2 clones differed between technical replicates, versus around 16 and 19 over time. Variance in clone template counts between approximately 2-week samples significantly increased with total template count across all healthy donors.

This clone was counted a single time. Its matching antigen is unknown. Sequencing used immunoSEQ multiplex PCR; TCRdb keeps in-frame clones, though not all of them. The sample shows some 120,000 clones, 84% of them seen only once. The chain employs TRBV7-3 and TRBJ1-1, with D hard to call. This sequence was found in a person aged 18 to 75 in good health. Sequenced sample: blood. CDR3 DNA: TGTGCCAGCAGCCTTATCGACGTCCCGAACACTGAAGCTTTCTTT. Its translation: CASSLIDVPNTEAFF.